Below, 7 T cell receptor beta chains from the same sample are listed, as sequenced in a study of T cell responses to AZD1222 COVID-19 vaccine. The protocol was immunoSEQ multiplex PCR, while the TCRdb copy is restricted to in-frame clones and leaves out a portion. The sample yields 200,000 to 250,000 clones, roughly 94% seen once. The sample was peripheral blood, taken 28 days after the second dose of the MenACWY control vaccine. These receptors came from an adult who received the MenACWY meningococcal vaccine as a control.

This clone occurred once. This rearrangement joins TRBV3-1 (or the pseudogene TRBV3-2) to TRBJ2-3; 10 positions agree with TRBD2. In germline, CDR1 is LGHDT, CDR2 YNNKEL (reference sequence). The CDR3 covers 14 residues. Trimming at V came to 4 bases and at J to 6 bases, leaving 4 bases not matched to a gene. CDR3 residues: CASSPVSGGDTQYF. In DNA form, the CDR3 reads TGTGCCAGCAGCCCTGTTAGCGGGGGGGATACGCAGTATTTT.

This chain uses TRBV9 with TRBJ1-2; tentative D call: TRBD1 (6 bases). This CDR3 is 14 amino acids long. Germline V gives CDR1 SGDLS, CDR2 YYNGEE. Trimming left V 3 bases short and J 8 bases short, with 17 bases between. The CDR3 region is CASSEGPTGGGYTF. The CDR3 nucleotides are TGTGCCAGCAGCGAGGGCCCGACAGGAGGAGGCTACACCTTC.

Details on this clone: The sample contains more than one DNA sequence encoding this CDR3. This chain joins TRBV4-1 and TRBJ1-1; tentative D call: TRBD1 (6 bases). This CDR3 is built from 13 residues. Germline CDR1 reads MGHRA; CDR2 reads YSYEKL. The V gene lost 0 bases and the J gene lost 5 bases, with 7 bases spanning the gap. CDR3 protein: CASSQDRGTEAFF. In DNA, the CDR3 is TGCGCCAGCAGCCAAGACAGGGGAACTGAAGCTTTCTTT.

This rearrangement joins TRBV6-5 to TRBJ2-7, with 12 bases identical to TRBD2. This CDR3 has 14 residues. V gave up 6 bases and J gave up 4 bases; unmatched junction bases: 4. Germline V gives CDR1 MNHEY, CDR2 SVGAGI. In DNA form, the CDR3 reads TGTGCCAGCAGCCTGACTAGCGGGAGTTACGAGCAGTACTTC. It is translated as CASSLTSGSYEQYF.

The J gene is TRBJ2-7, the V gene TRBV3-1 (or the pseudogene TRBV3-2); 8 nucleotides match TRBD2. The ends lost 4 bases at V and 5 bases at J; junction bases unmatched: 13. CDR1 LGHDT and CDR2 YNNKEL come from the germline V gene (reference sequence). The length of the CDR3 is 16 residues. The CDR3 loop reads CASSLPLGTRYDEQYF. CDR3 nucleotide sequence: TGTGCCAGCAGCCTGCCCTTGGGGACTAGGTATGACGAGCAGTACTTC.

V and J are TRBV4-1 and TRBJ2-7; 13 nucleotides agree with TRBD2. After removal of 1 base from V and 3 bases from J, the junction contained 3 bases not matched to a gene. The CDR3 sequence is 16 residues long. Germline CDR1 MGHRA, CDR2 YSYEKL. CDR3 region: CASSQGTSGGLYEQYF. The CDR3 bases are TGCGCCAGCAGCCAAGGGACTAGCGGGGGCCTCTACGAGCAGTACTTC.

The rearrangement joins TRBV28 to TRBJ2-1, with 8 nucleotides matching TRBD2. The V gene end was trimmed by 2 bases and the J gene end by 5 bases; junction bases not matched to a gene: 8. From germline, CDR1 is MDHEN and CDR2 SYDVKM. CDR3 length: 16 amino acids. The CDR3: CASSLGAGVGNNEQFF. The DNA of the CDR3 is TGTGCCAGCAGTTTAGGAGCGGGAGTAGGGAACAATGAGCAGTTCTTC. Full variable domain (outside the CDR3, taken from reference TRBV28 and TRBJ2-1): DVKVTQSSRYLVKRTGEKVFLECVQDMDHENMFWYRQDPGLGLRLIYFSYDVKMKEKGDIPEGYSVSREKKERFSLILESASTNQTSMYLCASSLGAGVGNNEQFFGPGTRLTVL.